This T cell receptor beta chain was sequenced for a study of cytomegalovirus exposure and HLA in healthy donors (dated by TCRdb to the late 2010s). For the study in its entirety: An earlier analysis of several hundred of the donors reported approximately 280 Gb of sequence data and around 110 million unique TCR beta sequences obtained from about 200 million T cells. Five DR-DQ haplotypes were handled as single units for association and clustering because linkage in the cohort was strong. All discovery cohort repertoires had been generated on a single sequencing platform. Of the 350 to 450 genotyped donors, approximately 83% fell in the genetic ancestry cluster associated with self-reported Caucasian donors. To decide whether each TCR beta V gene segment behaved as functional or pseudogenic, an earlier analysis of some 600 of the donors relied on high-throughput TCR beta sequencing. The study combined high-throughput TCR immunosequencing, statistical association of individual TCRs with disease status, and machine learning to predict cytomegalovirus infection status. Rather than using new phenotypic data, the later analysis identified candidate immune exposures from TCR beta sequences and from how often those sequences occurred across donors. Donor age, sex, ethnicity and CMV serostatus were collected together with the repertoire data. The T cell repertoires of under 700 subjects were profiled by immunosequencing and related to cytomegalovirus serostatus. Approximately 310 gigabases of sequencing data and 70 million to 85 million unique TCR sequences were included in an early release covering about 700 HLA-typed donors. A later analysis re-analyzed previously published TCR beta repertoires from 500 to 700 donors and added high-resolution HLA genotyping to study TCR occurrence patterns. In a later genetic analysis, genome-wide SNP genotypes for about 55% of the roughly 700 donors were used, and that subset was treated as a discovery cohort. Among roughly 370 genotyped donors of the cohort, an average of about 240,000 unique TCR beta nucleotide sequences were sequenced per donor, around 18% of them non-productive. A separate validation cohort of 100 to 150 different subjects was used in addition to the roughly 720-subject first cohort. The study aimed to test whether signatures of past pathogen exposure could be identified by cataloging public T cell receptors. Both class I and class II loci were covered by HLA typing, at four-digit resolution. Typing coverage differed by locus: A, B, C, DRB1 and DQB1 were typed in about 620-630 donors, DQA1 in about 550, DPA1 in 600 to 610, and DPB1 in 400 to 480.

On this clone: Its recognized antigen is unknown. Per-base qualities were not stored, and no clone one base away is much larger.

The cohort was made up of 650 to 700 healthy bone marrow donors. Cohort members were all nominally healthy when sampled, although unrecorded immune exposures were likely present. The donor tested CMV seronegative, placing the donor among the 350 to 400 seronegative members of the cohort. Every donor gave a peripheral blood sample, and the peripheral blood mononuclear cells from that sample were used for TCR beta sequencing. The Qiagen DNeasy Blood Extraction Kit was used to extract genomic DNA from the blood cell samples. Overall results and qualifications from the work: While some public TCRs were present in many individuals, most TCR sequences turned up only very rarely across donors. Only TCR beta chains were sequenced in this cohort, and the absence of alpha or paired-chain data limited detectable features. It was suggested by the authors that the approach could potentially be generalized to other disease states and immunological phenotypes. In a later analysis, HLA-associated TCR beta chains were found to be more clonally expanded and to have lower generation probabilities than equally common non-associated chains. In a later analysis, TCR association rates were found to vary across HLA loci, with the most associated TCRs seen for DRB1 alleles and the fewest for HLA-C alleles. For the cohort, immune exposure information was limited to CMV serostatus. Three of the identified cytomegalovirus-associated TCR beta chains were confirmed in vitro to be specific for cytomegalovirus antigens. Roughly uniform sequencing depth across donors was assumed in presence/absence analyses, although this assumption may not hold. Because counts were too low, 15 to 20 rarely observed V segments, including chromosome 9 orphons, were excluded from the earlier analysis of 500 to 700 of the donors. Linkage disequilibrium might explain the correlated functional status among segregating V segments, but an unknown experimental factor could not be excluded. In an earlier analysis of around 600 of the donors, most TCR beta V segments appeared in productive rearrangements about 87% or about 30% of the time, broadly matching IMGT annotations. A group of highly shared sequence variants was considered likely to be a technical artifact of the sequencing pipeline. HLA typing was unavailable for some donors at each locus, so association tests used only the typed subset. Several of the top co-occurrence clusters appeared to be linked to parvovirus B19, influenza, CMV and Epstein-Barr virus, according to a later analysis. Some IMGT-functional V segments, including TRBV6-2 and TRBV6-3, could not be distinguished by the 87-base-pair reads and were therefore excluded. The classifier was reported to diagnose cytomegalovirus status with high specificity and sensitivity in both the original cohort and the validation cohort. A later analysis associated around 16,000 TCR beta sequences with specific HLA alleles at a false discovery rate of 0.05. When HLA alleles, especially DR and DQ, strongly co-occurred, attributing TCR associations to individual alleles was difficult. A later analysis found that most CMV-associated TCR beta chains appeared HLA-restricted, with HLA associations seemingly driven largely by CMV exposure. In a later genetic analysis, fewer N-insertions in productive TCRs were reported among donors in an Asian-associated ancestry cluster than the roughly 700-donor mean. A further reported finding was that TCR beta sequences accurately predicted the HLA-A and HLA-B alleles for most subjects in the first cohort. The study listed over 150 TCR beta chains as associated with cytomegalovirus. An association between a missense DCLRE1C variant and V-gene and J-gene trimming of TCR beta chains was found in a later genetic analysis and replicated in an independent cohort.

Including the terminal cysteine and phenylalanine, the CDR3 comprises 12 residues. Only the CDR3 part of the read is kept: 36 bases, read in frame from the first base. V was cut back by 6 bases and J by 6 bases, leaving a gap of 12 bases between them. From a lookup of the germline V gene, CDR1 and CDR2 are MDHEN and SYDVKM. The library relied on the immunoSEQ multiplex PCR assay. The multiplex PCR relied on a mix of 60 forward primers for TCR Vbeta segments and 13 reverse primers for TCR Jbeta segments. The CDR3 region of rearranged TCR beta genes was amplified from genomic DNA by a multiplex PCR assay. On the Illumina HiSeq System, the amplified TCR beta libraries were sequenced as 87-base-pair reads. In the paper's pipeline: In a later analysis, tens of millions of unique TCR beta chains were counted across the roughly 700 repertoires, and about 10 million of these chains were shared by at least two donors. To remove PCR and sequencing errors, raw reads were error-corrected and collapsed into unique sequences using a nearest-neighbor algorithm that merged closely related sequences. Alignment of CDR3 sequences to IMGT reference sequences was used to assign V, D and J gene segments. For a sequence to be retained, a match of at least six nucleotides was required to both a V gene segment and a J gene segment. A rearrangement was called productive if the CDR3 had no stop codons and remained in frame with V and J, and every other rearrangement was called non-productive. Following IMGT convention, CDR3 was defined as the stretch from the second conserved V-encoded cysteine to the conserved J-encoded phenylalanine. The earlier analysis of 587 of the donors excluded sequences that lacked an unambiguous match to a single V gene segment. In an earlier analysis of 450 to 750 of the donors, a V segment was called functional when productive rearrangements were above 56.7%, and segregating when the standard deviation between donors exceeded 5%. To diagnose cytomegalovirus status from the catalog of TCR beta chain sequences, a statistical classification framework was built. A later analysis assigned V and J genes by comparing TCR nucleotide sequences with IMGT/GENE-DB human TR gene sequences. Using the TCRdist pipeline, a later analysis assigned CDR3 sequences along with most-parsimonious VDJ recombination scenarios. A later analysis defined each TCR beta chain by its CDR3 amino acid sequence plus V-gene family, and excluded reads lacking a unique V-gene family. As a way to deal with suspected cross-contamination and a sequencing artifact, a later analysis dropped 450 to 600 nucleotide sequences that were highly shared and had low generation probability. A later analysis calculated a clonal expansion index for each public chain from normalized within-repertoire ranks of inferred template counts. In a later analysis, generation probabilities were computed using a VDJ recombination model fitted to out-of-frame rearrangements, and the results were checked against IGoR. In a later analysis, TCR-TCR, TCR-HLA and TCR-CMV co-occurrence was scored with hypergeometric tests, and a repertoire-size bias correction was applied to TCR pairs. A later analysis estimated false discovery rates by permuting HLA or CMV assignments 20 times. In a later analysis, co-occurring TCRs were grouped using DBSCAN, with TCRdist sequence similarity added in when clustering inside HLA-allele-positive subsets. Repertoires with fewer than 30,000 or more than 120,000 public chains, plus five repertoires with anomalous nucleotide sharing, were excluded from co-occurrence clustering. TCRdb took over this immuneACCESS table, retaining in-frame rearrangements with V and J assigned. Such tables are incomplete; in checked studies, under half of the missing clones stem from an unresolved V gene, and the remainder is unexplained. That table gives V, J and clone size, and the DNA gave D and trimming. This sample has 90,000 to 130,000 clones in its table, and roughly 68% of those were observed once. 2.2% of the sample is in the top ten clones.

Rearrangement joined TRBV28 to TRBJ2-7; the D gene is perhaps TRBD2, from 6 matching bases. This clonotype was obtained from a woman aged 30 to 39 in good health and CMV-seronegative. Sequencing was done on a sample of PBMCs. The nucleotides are TGTGCCAGCAGGATTATGGGAGGCGAGCAGTACTTC. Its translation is CASRIMGGEQYF.